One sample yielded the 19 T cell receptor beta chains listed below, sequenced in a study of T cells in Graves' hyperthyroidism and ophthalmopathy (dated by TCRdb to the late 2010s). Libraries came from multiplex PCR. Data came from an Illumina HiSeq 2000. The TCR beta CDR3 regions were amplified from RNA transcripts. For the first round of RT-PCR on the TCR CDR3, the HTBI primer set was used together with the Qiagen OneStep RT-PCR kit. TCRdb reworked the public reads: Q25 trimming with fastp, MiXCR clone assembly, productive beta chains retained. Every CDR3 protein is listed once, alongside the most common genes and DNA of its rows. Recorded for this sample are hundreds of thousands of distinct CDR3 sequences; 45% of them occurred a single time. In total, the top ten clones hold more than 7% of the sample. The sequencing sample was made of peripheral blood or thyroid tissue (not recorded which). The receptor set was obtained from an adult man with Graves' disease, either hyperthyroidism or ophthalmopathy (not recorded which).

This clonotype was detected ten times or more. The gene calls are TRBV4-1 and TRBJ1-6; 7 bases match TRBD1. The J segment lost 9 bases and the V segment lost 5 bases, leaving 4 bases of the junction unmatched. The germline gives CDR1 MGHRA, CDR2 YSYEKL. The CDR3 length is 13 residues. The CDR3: CASSSTGISPLHF. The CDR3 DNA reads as TGCGCCAGCAGCTCGACAGGGATTTCACCCCTCCACTTT.

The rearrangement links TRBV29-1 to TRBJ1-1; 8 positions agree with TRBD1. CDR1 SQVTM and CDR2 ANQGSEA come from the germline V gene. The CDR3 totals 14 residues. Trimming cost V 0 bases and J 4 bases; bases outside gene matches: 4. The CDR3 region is CSVEEEDRATEAFF. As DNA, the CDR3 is TGCAGCGTTGAAGAGGAGGACAGGGCCACTGAAGCTTTCTTT.

Written as DNA, the CDR3 is TGTGCCAGCAGTGAGATAGCGGGAGGGTCTTACGAGCAGTACTTC. Translation gives CASSEIAGGSYEQYF. The V gene is TRBV6-1, the J gene TRBJ2-7; 11 nucleotides line up with TRBD2. The CDR3 length is 15 residues. Germline trimming cut 3 bases from V and 4 bases from J; bases unmatched to any gene: 5. Germline CDR1 MNHNS, CDR2 SASEGT.

The CDR3 nucleotides read TGTGCCACCAGCGGGAGGGCGATAGGTACTTTCAATGAGCAGTTCTTC. This gives the protein CATSGRAIGTFNEQFF. The chain links TRBV10-3 to TRBJ2-5; the match to TRBD2 covers 10 bases. The DNA end is more similar to TRBJ2-1, so the J call may be wrong. This CDR3 comprises 16 residues. Germline V CDR1 and CDR2: ENHRY, SYGVKD.

CDR3 sequence (DNA): TGTGCCACCAGCAGTACCGCATCAGGGACAGACCAGCCCCAGCATTTT. Encoded protein: CATSSTASGTDQPQHF. The V gene is TRBV15, the J gene TRBJ1-5; TRBD1 matches 7 bases. The junction had 12 bases not matched to a gene; V was cut back by 3 bases and J by 7 bases. CDR1 and CDR2 from the germline V gene are LNHNV and YYDKDF (reference sequence). The length of the CDR3 is 16 residues.

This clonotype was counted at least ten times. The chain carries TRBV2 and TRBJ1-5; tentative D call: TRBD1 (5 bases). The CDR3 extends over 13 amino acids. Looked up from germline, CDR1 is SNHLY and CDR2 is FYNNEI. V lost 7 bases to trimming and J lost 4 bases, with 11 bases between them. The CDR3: CASKRTLNQPQHF. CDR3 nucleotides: TGTGCCAGCAAAAGGACACTGAATCAGCCCCAGCATTTT.

The CDR3 DNA reads as TGTGCCACCAGCAGACGACAGGGAGGGAATCAGCCCCAGCATTTT. Its translation: CATSRRQGGNQPQHF. The chain recombines TRBV15 with TRBJ1-5, with 7 bases that match TRBD1. V shed 2 bases and J 4 bases; nucleotides not matched to a gene: 5. The CDR3 runs to 15 residues. Germline V gene sequence: CDR1 LNHNV, CDR2 YYDKDF (reference sequence).

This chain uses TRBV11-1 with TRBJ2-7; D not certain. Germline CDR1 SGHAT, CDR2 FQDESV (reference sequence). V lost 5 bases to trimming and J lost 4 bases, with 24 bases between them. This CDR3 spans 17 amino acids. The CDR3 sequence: CASSQDARSSDVYEQYF. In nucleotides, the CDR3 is TGTGCCAGCAGCCAAGACGCCCGCTCCTCCGATGTGTACGAGCAGTACTTC.

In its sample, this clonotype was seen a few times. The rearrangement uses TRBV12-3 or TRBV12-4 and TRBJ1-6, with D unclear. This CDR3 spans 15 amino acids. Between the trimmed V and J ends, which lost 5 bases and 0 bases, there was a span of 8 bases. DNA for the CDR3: TGTGCCAGCAGTCCCCGGAGCTCCTATAATTCACCCCTCCACTTT. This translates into CASSPRSSYNSPLHF.

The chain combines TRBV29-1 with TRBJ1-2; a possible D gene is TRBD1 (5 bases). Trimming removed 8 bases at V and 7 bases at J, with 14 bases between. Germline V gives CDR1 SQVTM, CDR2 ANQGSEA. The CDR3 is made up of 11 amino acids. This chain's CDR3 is CSSTGQRGYTF. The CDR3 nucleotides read TGCAGCTCGACGGGGCAGCGTGGCTACACCTTC.

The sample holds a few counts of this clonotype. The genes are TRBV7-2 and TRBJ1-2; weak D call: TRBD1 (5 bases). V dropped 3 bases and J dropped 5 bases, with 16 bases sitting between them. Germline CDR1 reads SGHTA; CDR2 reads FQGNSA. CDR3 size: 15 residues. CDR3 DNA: TGTGCCAGCAGCTTGGGTGGGGACCTCGGATATGGCTACACCTTC. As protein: CASSLGGDLGYGYTF.

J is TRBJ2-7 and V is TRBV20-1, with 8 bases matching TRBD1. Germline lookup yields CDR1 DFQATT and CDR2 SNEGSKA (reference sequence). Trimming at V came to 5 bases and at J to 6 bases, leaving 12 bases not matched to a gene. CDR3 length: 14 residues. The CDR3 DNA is TGCAGTGCTCGACAGGGGACGGTCTTCGGCGAGCAGTACTTC. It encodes CSARQGTVFGEQYF.

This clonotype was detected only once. The CDR3 here is CSVEDQGGHEQYF. CDR3 nucleotides: TGCAGCGTTGAAGATCAAGGGGGCCACGAGCAGTACTTC. V gene TRBV29-1 combines with J gene TRBJ2-7; 7 nucleotides line up with TRBD1. Germline CDR1 reads SQVTM; CDR2 reads ANQGSEA. The J segment lost 5 bases and the V segment lost 0 bases, leaving 4 bases of the junction unmatched. The CDR3 covers 13 residues.

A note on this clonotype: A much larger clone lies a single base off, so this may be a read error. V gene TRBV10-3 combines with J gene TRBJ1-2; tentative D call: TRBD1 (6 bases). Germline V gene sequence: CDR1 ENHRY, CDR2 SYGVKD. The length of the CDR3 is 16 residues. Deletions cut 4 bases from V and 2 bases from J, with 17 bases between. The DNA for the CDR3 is TGTGCCATCAGTGGGGGTACAGGGAAAGTGAACTATGGCTACACCTTC. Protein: CAISGGTGKVNYGYTF.

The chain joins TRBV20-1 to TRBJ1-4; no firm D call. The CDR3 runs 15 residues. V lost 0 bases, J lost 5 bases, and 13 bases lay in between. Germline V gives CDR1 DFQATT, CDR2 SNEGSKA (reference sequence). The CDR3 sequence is CSARDLLGPNEKLFF. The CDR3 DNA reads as TGCAGTGCTAGAGATCTGCTAGGACCGAATGAAAAACTGTTTTTT.

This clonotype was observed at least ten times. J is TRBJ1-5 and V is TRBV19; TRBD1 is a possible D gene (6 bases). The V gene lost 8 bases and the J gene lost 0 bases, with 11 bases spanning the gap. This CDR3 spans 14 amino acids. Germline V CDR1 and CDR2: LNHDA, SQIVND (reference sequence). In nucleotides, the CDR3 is TGTGCCAGTCAGAGGGGGGATAGCAATCAGCCCCAGCATTTT. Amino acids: CASQRGDSNQPQHF.

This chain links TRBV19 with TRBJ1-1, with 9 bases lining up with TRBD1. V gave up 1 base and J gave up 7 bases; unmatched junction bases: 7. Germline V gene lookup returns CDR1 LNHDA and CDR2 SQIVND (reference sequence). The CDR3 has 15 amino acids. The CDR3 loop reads CASSIAPTGGYEAFF. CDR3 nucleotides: TGTGCCAGTAGTATAGCCCCCACAGGGGGCTATGAAGCTTTCTTT. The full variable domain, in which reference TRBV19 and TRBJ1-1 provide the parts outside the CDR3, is DGGITQSPKYLFRKEGQNVTLSCEQNLNHDAMYWYRQDPGQGLRLIYYSQIVNDFQKGDIAEGYSVSREKKESFPLTVTSAQKNPTAFYLCASSIAPTGGYEAFFGQGTRLTVV.

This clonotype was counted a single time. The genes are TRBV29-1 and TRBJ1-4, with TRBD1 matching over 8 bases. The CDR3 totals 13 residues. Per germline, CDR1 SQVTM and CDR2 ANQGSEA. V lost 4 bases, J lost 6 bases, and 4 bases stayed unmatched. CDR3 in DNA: TGCAGCGTTGGGACAGGGAGCTATGAAAAACTGTTTTTT. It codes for CSVGTGSYEKLFF.

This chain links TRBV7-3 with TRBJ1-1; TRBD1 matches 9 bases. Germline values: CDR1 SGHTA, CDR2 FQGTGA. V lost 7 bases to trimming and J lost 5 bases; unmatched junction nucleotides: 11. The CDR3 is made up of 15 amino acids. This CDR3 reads CASTTRLGQGTEAFF. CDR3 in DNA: TGTGCCAGCACCACCCGCCTGGGACAGGGAACTGAAGCTTTCTTT.